Following are 2 T cell receptor beta chains from one sample sequenced in a study of spatial heterogeneity in lung cancer (dated by TCRdb to between 2019 and 2020). What the time point label conveys for this sample: sample taken at primary tumor resection. The library was made by 5' RACE. TCRdb records NextSeq 500 as the sequencer. The raw public reads went through TCRdb reprocessing: fastp at Q25, MiXCR clone calling, in-frame beta chains kept. CDR3 protein sequences are deduplicated, and each keeps its most common genes and DNA. The sample table holds 40,000 or so distinct CDR3 sequences, of which 6.5% to 8.5% were seen once. The ten biggest clones cover 28% of the sample. The specimen comprised PBMCs, sampled at surgery. The receptors come from a male donor with early-stage non-small cell lung cancer.

This clonotype was detected ten times or more. The chain links TRBV7-9 to TRBJ1-5; D gene unclear. Germline V gene sequence: CDR1 SEHNR, CDR2 FQNEAQ (reference sequence). Trimming took 1 base from V and 0 from J, leaving 7 bases between them. CDR3 length: 15 amino acids. The CDR3 DNA sequence: TGTGCCAGCAGCTTAGGCGGTTATAGCAATCAGCCCCAGCATTTT. This translates into CASSLGGYSNQPQHF.

Ten or more counts support this clonotype. The V gene is TRBV29-1, the J gene TRBJ1-1; D uncertain. CDR3 size: 11 residues. Per germline, CDR1 SQVTM and CDR2 ANQGSEA. V was shortened by 4 bases and J by 1 base, with 4 bases between the two germline ends. In DNA form, the CDR3 reads TGCAGCGTTGTTAAGAACACTGAAGCTTTCTTT. This gives the protein CSVVKNTEAFF.